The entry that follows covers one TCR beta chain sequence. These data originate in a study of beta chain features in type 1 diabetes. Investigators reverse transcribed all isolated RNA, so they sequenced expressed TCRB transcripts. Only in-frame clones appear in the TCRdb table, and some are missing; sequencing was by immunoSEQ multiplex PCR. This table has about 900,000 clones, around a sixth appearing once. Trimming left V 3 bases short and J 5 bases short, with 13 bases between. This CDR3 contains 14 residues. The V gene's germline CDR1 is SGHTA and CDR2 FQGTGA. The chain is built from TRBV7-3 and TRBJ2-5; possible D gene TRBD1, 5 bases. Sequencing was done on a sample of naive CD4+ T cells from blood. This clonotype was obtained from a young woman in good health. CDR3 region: CASSLSGAWETQYF. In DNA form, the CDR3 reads TGTGCCAGCAGCTTGAGTGGGGCGTGGGAGACCCAGTACTTC.